A single TCR beta chain is shown here with its context. The sample belongs to a study of blood T cell repertoires in COVID-19. Whole-study context: Material from acute and convalescent COVID-19 was sourced from the United States, Italy and Spain. PBMCs, B-cell-depleted T cells, or T cells were the source of the cDNA or gDNA that made up the material.

In the study's own analysis: Reference gene primers were amplified, and this amplification served to estimate nucleated cell counts. Clones were sequenced by immunoSEQ multiplex PCR, and TCRdb holds only the in-frame ones, with some missing. V and J calls and clone size come straight from that table; D and trimming were deduced from the DNA. The table records 250,000 to 350,000 clones, approximately 90% of them present only once. The CDR3 totals 15 residues. Germline lookup yields CDR1 GTSNPN and CDR2 SVGIG (reference sequence). Between the trimmed V and J ends, which lost 1 base and 7 bases, there was a span of 14 bases.

Sequencing was done on a sample of peripheral blood. The receptor was isolated from a woman aged 50 to 65 who had recovered from COVID-19. The chain joins TRBV30 to TRBJ1-6; tentative D call: TRBD1 (6 bases). The CDR3 coding sequence is TGTGCCTGGAGTGCTGTAAGGACAGCCAATTCACCCCTCCACTTT. Translation gives CAWSAVRTANSPLHF.